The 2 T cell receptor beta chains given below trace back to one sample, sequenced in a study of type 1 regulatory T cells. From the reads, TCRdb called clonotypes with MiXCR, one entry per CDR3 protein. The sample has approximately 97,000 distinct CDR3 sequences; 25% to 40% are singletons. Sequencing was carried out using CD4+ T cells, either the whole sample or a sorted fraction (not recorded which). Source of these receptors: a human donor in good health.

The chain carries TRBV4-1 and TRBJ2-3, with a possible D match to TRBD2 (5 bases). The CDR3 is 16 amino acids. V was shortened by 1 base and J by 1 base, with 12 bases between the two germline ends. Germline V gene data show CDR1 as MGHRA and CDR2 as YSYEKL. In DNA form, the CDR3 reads TGCGCCAGCAGCCAAGTGCGGGTGCAGGGCACAGATACGCAGTATTTT. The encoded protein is CASSQVRVQGTDTQYF.

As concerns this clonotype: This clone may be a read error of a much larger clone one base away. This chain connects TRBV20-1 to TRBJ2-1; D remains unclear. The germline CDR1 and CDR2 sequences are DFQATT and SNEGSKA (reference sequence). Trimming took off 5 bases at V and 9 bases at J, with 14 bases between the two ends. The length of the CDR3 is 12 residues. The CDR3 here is CSAPSTMSEQFF. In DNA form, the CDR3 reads TGCAGTGCTCCGAGCACCATGAGTGAGCAGTTCTTC.